The present entry profiles one TCR beta chain with its context. What it binds is not known. Germline is not matched at one junction end, which may reflect a read error. These data are taken from a study of tumor and adjacent non-tumor tissue in lung cancer. Study summary: Each sample yielded around 4.2 million productive TCRbeta reads on average.

The library came from three nested PCR rounds adapted from ARM-PCR protocols. A single record per CDR3 protein comes from TCRdb applying MiXCR to the multiplex PCR reads. The sample contains over 60,000 distinct CDR3 sequences, 80% to 85% of which appear only once. The CDR3 has 11 residues. Germline assignment: CDR1 MGHRA and CDR2 YSYEKL. Study-wide findings and caveats: Significantly higher TCR diversity was found in tumor than normal lung. Patients with more diverse tumor TCRs had worse survival.

No cell sorting was done before RNA was extracted from the tissue. Source material: lung tumor tissue. The receptor was derived from a woman between 45 and 65 years old with non-small cell lung cancer. The V and J genes are TRBV4-1 and TRBJ2-3; no reliable D call. The CDR3 is CANSQEDTQYF. CDR3 coding DNA: TGCGCCAACAGCCAGGAAGATACGCAGTATTTT.